This T cell receptor (beta chain) is drawn from a study of CD8+CD57+ T cells in acquired aplastic anemia. The wider study: Sorted CD4+ and CD8+ cells yielded DNA averaging approximately 3.5 ug. Healthy donors averaged about 11 million reads for CD4+ cells. Whole-study results and caveats: Comparison of patients with controls identified about 27 shared CD8+ CDR3 sequences.

According to the study, genomic DNA was the template for TCR beta VDJ and CDR3 profiling. TCRdb redid the calling of the reads with MiXCR, one entry per CDR3 protein. The sample records 350,000 to 450,000 distinct CDR3 sequences, 60% to 80% being singletons. The CDR3 runs 15 residues. V gave up 5 bases and J gave up 7 bases, with 15 bases separating them. The germline gives CDR1 LNHNV, CDR2 YYDKDF (reference sequence). This clonotype has only a few counts. Its antigen is as yet unknown. This TCR was sampled from a human donor in good health, serving as a control. This chain uses TRBV15 with TRBJ1-6; unclear D gene. The sequenced sample consisted of sorted CD4+, CD8+, or CD8+CD57+ T cells (not recorded which) from PBMCs. DNA for the CDR3: TGTGCCACCAGCCGATCCGGGGATCTCAATTCACCCCTCCACTTT. It codes for CATSRSGDLNSPLHF. Combining the CDR3 with reference TRBV15 and TRBJ1-6 gives the whole variable domain DAMVIQNPRYQVTQFGKPVTLSCSQTLNHNVMYWYQQKSSQAPKLLFHYYDKDFNNEADTPDNFQSRRPNTSFCFLDIRSPGLGDTAMYLCATSRSGDLNSPLHFGNGTRLTVT.